Each of the 27 T cell receptor beta chains below was sequenced from the same sample in a study of CD8+ T cells in alopecia areata (dated by TCRdb to the late 2010s). Library preparation used the immunoSEQ multiplex PCR assay. To provide template for TCR sequencing, every sample had RNA extracted and reverse transcribed into cDNA. In TCRdb, the immuneACCESS table is reduced to in-frame sequences with V and J assigned. These tables do not hold every clone; where another copy was compared, an unresolved V gene accounts for under half, and the others remain unexplained. A total of 200,000 to 250,000 clones appear in this sample, more than 60% of them only once. The ten largest clones take up more than 1% of the sample. What the treatment or condition label conveys for this sample: oral pan-JAK inhibitor, 5-10 mg twice daily. Sequences were derived from CD4+ T cells sorted from blood, sampled at approximately week 44, from a patient treated with tofacitinib. Source of these receptors: a human donor with alopecia areata.

The chain couples TRBV18 to TRBJ2-3; 10 nucleotides align to TRBD1. In germline, CDR1 is KGHSH, CDR2 LQKENI. The CDR3 has 16 amino acids. Unmatched junction bases numbered 10, after V lost 4 bases and J lost 6 bases. The CDR3 is CASSRYGTGEWDTQYF. The CDR3 DNA sequence: TGTGCCAGCTCACGCTACGGGACAGGGGAGTGGGATACGCAGTATTTT.

V and J are TRBV5-1 and TRBJ1-1; TRBD1 matches 7 bases. V lost 5 bases to trimming and J lost 3 bases; unmatched junction nucleotides: 7. The CDR3 loop spans 14 amino acids. Germline V lookup: CDR1 SGHRS, CDR2 YFSETQ. The CDR3 loop is CASRGGGRDTEAFF. The CDR3 region has the DNA TGCGCCAGCAGGGGAGGGGGCAGGGACACTGAAGCTTTCTTT.

The chain uses TRBV19 and TRBJ1-5; D is ambiguous. Germline CDR1 is LNHDA and CDR2 is SQIVND (reference sequence). The germline V and J ends were trimmed by 2 bases and 5 bases, with 13 bases remaining between them. CDR3 length equals 15 residues. CDR3 nucleotide sequence: TGTGCCAGTAGTATATTAGCGACTGGCGATCAGCCCCAGCATTTT. It specifies CASSILATGDQPQHF.

The chain has TRBV7-3 and TRBJ2-1, with TRBD2 matching 13 bases. The ends lost 3 bases at V and 8 bases at J; junction bases unmatched: 1. CDR3 size: 14 residues. Germline lookup yields CDR1 SGHTA and CDR2 FQGTGA. CDR3 nucleotides: TGTGCCAGCAGCTTGGGGACTAGCGGGGATGAGCAGTTCTTC. Amino acid sequence: CASSLGTSGDEQFF.

The gene calls are TRBV5-1 and TRBJ2-7; TRBD1 matches 8 bases. Germline V lookup: CDR1 SGHRS, CDR2 YFSETQ. This CDR3 region has 15 residues. Trimming at V came to 0 bases and at J to 3 bases, leaving 5 bases not matched to a gene. The CDR3 loop is CASSLEGQAVYEQYF. The DNA for the CDR3 is TGCGCCAGCAGCTTGGAGGGACAGGCAGTCTACGAGCAGTACTTC.

The CDR3 DNA sequence: TGTGCCTCCCAAGAGACCCAGTACTTC. Translating it yields CASQETQYF. The chain carries TRBV10-3 and TRBJ2-5, with D uncertain. CDR1 is ENHRY, CDR2 SYGVKD, per germline. V dropped 11 bases and J dropped 1 base, with 2 bases sitting between them. The CDR3 is made up of 9 amino acids.

This rearrangement joins TRBV5-1 to TRBJ1-4; tentative D call: TRBD1 (6 bases). Germline CDR1 SGHRS, CDR2 YFSETQ. Trimming stripped 4 bases from V and 8 bases from J, with 9 bases between. The CDR3 is made up of 12 amino acids. Written as DNA, the CDR3 is TGCGCCAGCAGCGATGACAGGGAAAAACTGTTTTTT. It encodes CASSDDREKLFF. Full variable domain (remainder filled in from reference TRBV5-1 and TRBJ1-4): KAGVTQTPRYLIKTRGQQVTLSCSPISGHRSVSWYQQTPGQGLQFLFEYFSETQRNKGNFPGRFSGRQFSNSRSEMNVSTLELGDSALYLCASSDDREKLFFGSGTQLSVL.

The V and J genes are TRBV9 and TRBJ1-1; D gene unclear. The CDR3 has 16 residues. Deletions cut 0 bases from V and 5 bases from J, with 17 bases between. Looked up from germline, CDR1 is SGDLS and CDR2 is YYNGEE. CDR3 protein: CASSVGPLTHGTEAFF. As DNA, the CDR3 is TGTGCCAGCAGCGTAGGGCCGCTAACCCATGGGACTGAAGCTTTCTTT.

The V call is TRBV5-6, the J call TRBJ1-2; D is ambiguous. Looked up from germline, CDR1 is SGHDT and CDR2 is YYEEEE. Trimming left V 1 base short and J 1 base short, with 2 bases between. The CDR3 is 12 residues long. In DNA, the CDR3 is TGTGCCAGCAGCTTGTTTAACTATGGCTACACCTTC. This encodes CASSLFNYGYTF.

A word on this clone: Other DNA sequences within the sample encode an identical CDR3. This chain connects TRBV2 to TRBJ1-5, with D maybe TRBD1 (5 bases). Germline lookup yields CDR1 SNHLY and CDR2 FYNNEI. V lost 4 bases and J 3 bases, leaving 7 bases between the germline ends. The CDR3 is 13 residues long. CDR3 amino acids: CASSGDSNQPQHF. The DNA of the CDR3 is TGTGCCAGCAGTGGGGACTCCAATCAGCCCCAGCATTTT.

The CDR3 spells CASSSLAGDPRDLYNEQFF. The DNA for the CDR3 is TGTGCCAGCAGCTCCTTAGCGGGGGACCCCAGAGACCTCTACAATGAGCAGTTCTTC. This sequence joins TRBV7-2 and TRBJ2-1, with 9 bases aligning to TRBD2. The CDR3 contains 19 residues. V shed 4 bases, J shed 3 bases, and the junction held 16 bases outside the gene matches. The germline V gene encodes CDR1 SGHTA and CDR2 FQGNSA.

The chain employs TRBV2 and TRBJ2-3, with a possible D match to TRBD2 (5 bases). The CDR3 is made up of 14 amino acids. The V and J ends lost 8 bases and 2 bases respectively, with 14 bases between them. Germline assignment: CDR1 SNHLY and CDR2 FYNNEI. The CDR3 region is CASEARGYTDTQYF. DNA of the CDR3: TGTGCCAGCGAAGCACGGGGATACACAGATACGCAGTATTTT.

This rearrangement joins TRBV29-1 to TRBJ2-7, with 7 bases identical to TRBD2. This CDR3 contains 12 residues. V lost 5 bases and J lost 5; bases outside the gene matches: 6. Germline lookup yields CDR1 SQVTM and CDR2 ANQGSEA. The CDR3 loop is CSVRPAGHEQYF. CDR3 DNA: TGCAGCGTTCGTCCAGCGGGACACGAGCAGTACTTC.

This clone has just one count. The chain recombines TRBV9 with TRBJ2-3, with D possibly TRBD2 on 6 matching bases. Trimming took off 0 bases at V and 1 base at J, with 9 bases between the two ends. Germline V gene data show CDR1 as SGDLS and CDR2 as YYNGEE. The CDR3 is made up of 15 amino acids. Written as DNA, the CDR3 is TGTGCCAGCAGCGTAGGACTAGTCGGCACAGATACGCAGTATTTT. Protein product: CASSVGLVGTDTQYF.

The V call is TRBV15, the J call TRBJ2-1; perhaps TRBD1 as D (5 bases). Trimming shortened V by 2 bases and J by 2 bases, and 10 bases separated the two germline ends. Germline V gene lookup returns CDR1 LNHNV and CDR2 YYDKDF (reference sequence). The CDR3 consists of 15 residues. The CDR3 bases are TGTGCCACCAGCAGACCAGGGATTGCCTACAATGAGCAGTTCTTC. Protein: CATSRPGIAYNEQFF.

This clone was picked up a small number of times. This chain connects TRBV10-3 to TRBJ2-7; D is uncertain. Trimming pared 3 bases from V and 5 bases from J, leaving 8 bases between. Germline V gene lookup returns CDR1 ENHRY and CDR2 SYGVKD. This CDR3 has 12 amino acids. The CDR3 DNA reads as TGTGCCATCAGTGATGGATCGAACGAGCAGTACTTC. Amino acid sequence: CAISDGSNEQYF.

As for this clone: Other DNA sequences in this sample translate to the same CDR3. The chain links TRBV29-1 to TRBJ1-2; 8 bases agree with TRBD1. The V and J ends lost 3 bases and 5 bases, in that order; junction bases with no gene match: 5. This CDR3 comprises 13 residues. Germline CDR1 SQVTM, CDR2 ANQGSEA. The CDR3 DNA sequence: TGCAGCGTTGACAGGGGGCAAGGGTATGGCTACACCTTC. Residues: CSVDRGQGYGYTF.

The chain employs TRBV7-2 and TRBJ1-2; a possible D gene is TRBD1 (6 bases). V lost 7 bases and J 5 bases, leaving 17 bases between the germline ends. This CDR3 has 14 residues. The germline V gene has CDR1 SGHTA and CDR2 FQGNSA. The CDR3 coding sequence is TGTGCCAGCAACCTGGGGGGCCAGGGGTATGGCTACACCTTC. Translating gives CASNLGGQGYGYTF.

The rearrangement joins TRBV29-1 to TRBJ2-1, with 7 nucleotides matching TRBD2. Germline V lookup: CDR1 SQVTM, CDR2 ANQGSEA. The CDR3 is 13 residues long. J gave up 5 bases and V 5 bases, and 6 bases lay outside the gene matches. CDR3 bases: TGCAGCGTTCTCCCGGGACTAAACAATGAGCAGTTCTTC. As protein: CSVLPGLNNEQFF.

This chain uses TRBV29-1 with TRBJ2-7; tentatively, D is TRBD2 (5 bases). Trimming took off 6 bases at V and 3 bases at J, with 9 bases between the two ends. CDR1 is SQVTM, CDR2 ANQGSEA, per germline. The CDR3 length is 11 residues. This CDR3 is CSVTGNYEQYF. DNA for the CDR3: TGCAGCGTGACGGGGAACTACGAGCAGTACTTC.

J is TRBJ2-7 and V is TRBV9, with D perhaps TRBD1 or TRBD2 (5 bases each). Trimming shortened V by 2 bases and J by 2 bases, and 17 bases separated the two germline ends. CDR3 length equals 16 residues. Germline lookup yields CDR1 SGDLS and CDR2 YYNGEE. The chain's CDR3 is CASSVDPGTTTYEQYF. The CDR3 DNA follows: TGTGCCAGCAGCGTTGATCCCGGGACCACGACCTACGAGCAGTACTTC.

This chain joins TRBV15 and TRBJ2-1; TRBD2 matches 8 bases. CDR1 and CDR2 (germline): LNHNV, YYDKDF (reference sequence). This CDR3 is built from 16 residues. V shed 0 bases, J shed 7 bases, and the junction held 8 bases outside the gene matches. The chain's CDR3 is CATSRERGGLRNEQFF. The CDR3 coding sequence is TGTGCCACCAGCAGAGAACGGGGGGGCCTTAGGAATGAGCAGTTCTTC.

Comments on this clone: An end of the junction does not agree with germline; a read error may underlie this. Other DNA sequences in this sample translate to the same CDR3. This chain links TRBV29-1 with TRBJ2-3; no firm D call. Germline loops: CDR1 SQVTM, CDR2 ANQGSEA. The CDR3 has 12 residues. DNA of the CDR3: TGCAGCGTCGAAGATGGGACAGATACGCAGTATTTT. It yields the protein CSVEDGTDTQYF.

There are a few counts of this clone. V and J are TRBV29-1 and TRBJ1-6; no clear D gene. The CDR3 loop spans 13 amino acids. V was shortened by 4 bases and J by 7 bases, with 11 bases between the two germline ends. Per germline, CDR1 SQVTM and CDR2 ANQGSEA. CDR3 region: CSVVVSPNSPLHF. CDR3 coding DNA: TGCAGCGTTGTTGTCAGTCCCAATTCACCCCTCCACTTT.

The sample holds one count of this clone. The chain has TRBV29-1 and TRBJ1-2; no firm D call. Germline lookup yields CDR1 SQVTM and CDR2 ANQGSEA. Trimming took 4 bases from V and 4 from J, leaving 13 bases between them. The CDR3 is 13 residues long. CDR3 loop: CSVGPLAGYGYTF. DNA of the CDR3: TGCAGCGTTGGACCCCTAGCGGGCTATGGCTACACCTTC.

The CDR3 nucleotides read TGTGCCAGCGAGGTGGAGTGGAAACAGCCCCAGCATTTT. Protein product: CASEVEWKQPQHF. V and J are TRBV6-5 and TRBJ1-5; D unclear. Germline CDR1 reads MNHEY; CDR2 reads SVGAGI. The CDR3 runs to 13 residues. Trimming stripped 8 bases from V and 7 bases from J, with 15 bases between.

This clone was observed a handful of times. The chain is built from TRBV30 and TRBJ2-6; possible D gene TRBD2, 7 bases. The V and J ends lost 3 bases and 2 bases respectively, with 11 bases between them. The CDR3 runs 15 residues. In germline, CDR1 is GTSNPN, CDR2 SVGIG (reference sequence). CDR3 in DNA: TGTGCCTGGAGGGGAGGGGGGGCTGGGGCCAACGTCCTGACTTTC. Translating it yields CAWRGGGAGANVLTF.